The 11 T cell receptor beta chains reported below all come from one sample, sequenced in a study of shared clonotypes between healthy human individuals. TCRdb's table, derived via immunoSEQ multiplex PCR, lists solely in-frame clones and lacks some. There are hundreds of thousands of clones in the sample; 95% to 98% occur only once, and approximately 0.3% lies in the top ten. Naive CD8 cells lacked CD45RO, underwent positive selection for CCR7 and left out terminally differentiated effector memory CD45RA+ cells. What was sequenced was naive CD8+ T cells sorted from blood. The receptor set was obtained from a man aged 25 to 40 in good health.

The chain employs TRBV11-3 and TRBJ2-2; D is undetermined. With 4 bases removed from V and 6 bases from J, the gap between germline ends came to 6 bases. This CDR3 is built from 12 residues. Germline assignment: CDR1 SGHNT and CDR2 YENEEA. The CDR3 DNA is TGTGCCAGCAGCTCTAGGCCCGGGGAGCTGTTTTTT. Translated: CASSSRPGELFF. Filled out from reference TRBV11-3 and TRBJ2-2, the complete variable domain reads EAGVVQSPRYKIIEKKQPVAFWCNPISGHNTLYWYLQNLGQGPELLIRYENEEAVDDSQLPKDRFSAERLKGVDSTLKIQPAELGDSAVYLCASSSRPGELFFGEGSRLTVL.

Of note for this clone: Other DNA sequences from this sample encode an identical CDR3 as well. This chain connects TRBV7-9 to TRBJ2-1, with D possibly being TRBD1 (6 bases). Trimming cost V 4 bases and J 7 bases, with 8 bases left between them. The CDR3 covers 12 residues. Germline CDR1 SEHNR, CDR2 FQNEAQ (reference sequence). The CDR3 reads CASSSDRNEQFF. CDR3 nucleotide sequence: TGTGCCAGCAGCTCAGACAGGAATGAGCAGTTCTTC.

This clone was seen just once. The CDR3 nucleotides read TGTGCCAGCAGCTTAGCTAGCAAGTACGAGCAGTACTTC. Amino acids: CASSLASKYEQYF. This chain links TRBV7-6 with TRBJ2-7; the D is unclear. Trimming shortened V by 0 bases and J by 4 bases, and 7 bases separated the two germline ends. The CDR3 is 13 amino acids. The germline CDR1 and CDR2 sequences are SGHVS and FNYEAQ.

A word on this clone: The sample contains more than one DNA sequence encoding this CDR3. The rearrangement joins TRBV9 to TRBJ2-3; D not resolved. The V gene lost 3 bases and the J gene lost 2 bases, with 4 bases spanning the gap. CDR1 and CDR2 (germline): SGDLS, YYNGEE. The length of the CDR3 is 12 residues. CDR3: CASSASTDTQYF. The CDR3 bases are TGTGCCAGCAGCGCTTCCACAGATACGCAGTATTTT. Supplemented by reference TRBV9 and TRBJ2-3, the full variable domain reads DSGVTQTPKHLITATGQRVTLRCSPRSGDLSVYWYQQSLDQGLQFLIQYYNGEERAKGNILERFSAQQFPDLHSELNLSSLELGDSALYFCASSASTDTQYFGPGTRLTVL.

This chain joins TRBV2 and TRBJ1-2, with D possibly being TRBD1 (6 bases). The CDR3 has 15 amino acids. Per germline, CDR1 SNHLY and CDR2 FYNNEI. With 5 bases removed from V and 3 bases from J, the gap between germline ends came to 16 bases. The DNA for the CDR3 is TGTGCCAGCAGTTCACCCTACAGGGACGACTATGGCTACACCTTC. Translation gives CASSSPYRDDYGYTF.

The genes are TRBV27 and TRBJ1-5, with D possibly matching TRBD1 (5 bases). Germline CDR1 reads MNHEY; CDR2 reads SMNVEV (reference sequence). The CDR3 extends over 13 amino acids. V was clipped by 5 bases and J by 4 bases, with 9 bases between them. Here the CDR3 DNA reads TGTGCCAGCAGTAGGGGTTATAATCAGCCCCAGCATTTT. As protein: CASSRGYNQPQHF.

This clone was observed once. This chain links TRBV5-6 with TRBJ1-4; the D is unclear. Germline V gene lookup returns CDR1 SGHDT and CDR2 YYEEEE. The CDR3 has 12 residues. Deletions cut 0 bases from V and 6 bases from J, with 3 bases between. The CDR3 protein is CASSLVDEKLFF. As DNA, the CDR3 is TGTGCCAGCAGCTTGGTGGATGAAAAACTGTTTTTT.

The gene calls are TRBV11-2 and TRBJ2-7; D is uncertain. This CDR3 contains 14 residues. V lost 4 bases and J lost 0, with 10 bases in between. In germline, CDR1 is SGHAT, CDR2 FQNNGV. CDR3 sequence (DNA): TGTGCCAGCAGCTCCCTGACATACTCCTACGAGCAGTACTTC. This translates into CASSSLTYSYEQYF.

V and J are TRBV7-3 and TRBJ2-1, with unresolved D. V lost 5 bases, J lost 11 bases, and 19 bases lay in between. The CDR3 is made up of 14 amino acids. CDR1 and CDR2 (germline): SGHTA, FQGTGA. In DNA form, the CDR3 reads TGTGCCAGCAGCCCCCGTTTCCCTCCCCTTCAGCAGTTCTTC. It codes for CASSPRFPPLQQFF.

The chain has TRBV7-6 and TRBJ2-1; D is perhaps TRBD2 (6 bases). The CDR3 sequence is 17 residues long. V lost 1 base and J 5 bases, leaving 18 bases between the germline ends. Looked up from germline, CDR1 is SGHVS and CDR2 is FNYEAQ. CDR3 in amino acids: CASSLEATFSGDNEQFF. CDR3 in DNA: TGTGCCAGCAGCTTAGAGGCGACCTTCTCGGGAGACAATGAGCAGTTCTTC.

The J gene is TRBJ1-2, the V gene TRBV20-1; D uncertain. Trimming cost V 1 base and J 4 bases, with 4 bases left between them. Germline-derived CDR1 and CDR2 are DFQATT and SNEGSKA (reference sequence). The CDR3 is 11 amino acids. The chain's CDR3 is CSARGVYGYTF. CDR3 sequence (DNA): TGCAGTGCTAGAGGGGTCTATGGCTACACCTTC.